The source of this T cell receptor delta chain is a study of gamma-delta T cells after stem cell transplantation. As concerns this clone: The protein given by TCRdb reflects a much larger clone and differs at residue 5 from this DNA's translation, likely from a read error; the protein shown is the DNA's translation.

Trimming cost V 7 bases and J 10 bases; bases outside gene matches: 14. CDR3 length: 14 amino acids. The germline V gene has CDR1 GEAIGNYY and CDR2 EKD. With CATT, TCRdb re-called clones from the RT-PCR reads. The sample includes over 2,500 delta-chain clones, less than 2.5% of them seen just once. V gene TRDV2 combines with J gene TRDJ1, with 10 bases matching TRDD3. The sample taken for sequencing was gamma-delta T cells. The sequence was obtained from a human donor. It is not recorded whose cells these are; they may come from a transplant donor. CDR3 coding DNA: TGTGCCTGCGACTCACTGGGGGATGGGGGTCGACTCATCTTT. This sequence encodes CACDSLGDGGRLIF.